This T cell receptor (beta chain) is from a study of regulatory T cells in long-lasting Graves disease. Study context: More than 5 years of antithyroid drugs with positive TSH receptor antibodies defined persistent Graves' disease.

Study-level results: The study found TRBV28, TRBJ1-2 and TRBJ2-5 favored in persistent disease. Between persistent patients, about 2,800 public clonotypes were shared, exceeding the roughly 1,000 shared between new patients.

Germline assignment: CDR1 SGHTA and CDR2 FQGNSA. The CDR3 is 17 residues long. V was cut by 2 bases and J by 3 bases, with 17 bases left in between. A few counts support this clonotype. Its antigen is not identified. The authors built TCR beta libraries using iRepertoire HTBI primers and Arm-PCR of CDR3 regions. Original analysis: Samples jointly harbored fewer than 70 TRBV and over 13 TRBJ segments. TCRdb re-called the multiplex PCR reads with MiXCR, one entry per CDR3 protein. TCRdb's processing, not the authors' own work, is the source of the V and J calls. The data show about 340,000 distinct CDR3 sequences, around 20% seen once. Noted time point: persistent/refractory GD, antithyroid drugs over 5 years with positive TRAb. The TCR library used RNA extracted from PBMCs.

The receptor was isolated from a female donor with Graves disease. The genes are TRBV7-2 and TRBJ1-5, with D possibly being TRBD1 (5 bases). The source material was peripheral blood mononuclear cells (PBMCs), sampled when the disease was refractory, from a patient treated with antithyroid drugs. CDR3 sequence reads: CASSLSGSGEYNQPQHF. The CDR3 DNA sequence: TGTGCCAGCAGCTTAAGCGGTTCGGGGGAGTACAATCAGCCCCAGCATTTT.